The TCR beta chain under discussion was sequenced for a study of cytomegalovirus exposure and HLA in healthy donors. Study-level results: Researchers reportedly found TCR beta sequences accurately predicted most subjects' HLA-A and HLA-B alleles.

Vbeta (60) and Jbeta (13) primers were used in the PCR. Sequencing used immunoSEQ multiplex PCR; TCRdb keeps in-frame clones, though not all of them. The sample has about 89,000 clones, about 80% seen once. Each donor was nominally healthy when sampled (though unrecorded immune exposures were likely). With respect to this clone: The antigen remains unidentified.

The sequenced material came from PBMCs. The sequence was collected from a male donor in good health and CMV-seronegative.

This chain's CDR3 is CASSLKPTAIATYEQYF. Written as DNA, the CDR3 is TGTGCCAGCAGCTTAAAGCCGACAGCAATCGCCACCTACGAGCAGTACTTC. The J gene is TRBJ2-5, the V gene TRBV11-2; D is possibly TRBD1 (5 bases). The last part of the DNA fits TRBJ2-7 better; the J call may be wrong. In germline, CDR1 is SGHAT, CDR2 FQNNGV. This CDR3 contains 17 residues.